This TCR beta chain appears in the sequencing data of a study of blood T cell repertoires in COVID-19. All enrollees were roughly 18 to 89 years old and from around 25 US areas. The CDR3 is 16 residues long. Germline V lookup: CDR1 LGHDT, CDR2 YNNKEL (reference sequence). The V segment lost 4 bases and the J segment 5 bases; nucleotides outside the gene matches: 4. Under the authors' procedure: By means of reference gene primer amplification, nucleated cell counts were estimated. Some clones are missing from TCRdb's copy, which holds only in-frame ones; the method was immunoSEQ multiplex PCR. Clonal size and the V and J genes are those of that table, whereas D and trimming came from the DNA. The table includes 200,000 or so clones, about 91% detected once.

Source material: PBMCs or T cells enriched from blood (not recorded which). The TCR comes from a middle-aged woman with acute COVID-19. This rearrangement joins TRBV3-1 (or the pseudogene TRBV3-2) to TRBJ2-1, with 14 nucleotides matching TRBD2. The CDR3 loop reads CASSRRTSGGNNEQFF. The CDR3 DNA sequence: TGTGCCAGCAGCCGGCGGACTAGCGGGGGGAACAATGAGCAGTTCTTC.